This TCR beta chain derives from a study of T-cell reconstitution after alpha-beta-depleted transplantation in children. General observations from the study: In some patients, recipient T cells and intrathymic progenitors surviving conditioning explained high day-60 diversity. The origin of alpha-beta T cells about two months after transplant was reportedly several hundred expanded graft clones.

The CDR3 length is 13 residues. Between the trimmed V and J ends, which lost 5 bases and 4 bases, there was a span of 11 bases. The V gene's germline CDR1 is SGHTA and CDR2 FQGNSA. Preparation of the TCRbeta library used unique molecular identifiers. MiXCR, run by TCRdb on the PCR reads, gives a single entry per CDR3 protein. There are 110,000 or so distinct CDR3 sequences in the sample; about 6.5% occur only once, and 20% to 25% lies in the top ten. As for this clonotype: Antigen: not known.

The sequence came from a male patient aged 2 to 9 who had a stem cell transplant for acute lymphoblastic leukemia, so the T cells may come from the graft donor. V usage is TRBV7-2 and J usage is TRBJ1-2; D possibly corresponds to TRBD1 (5 bases). The sample consisted of PBMCs, mostly from graft donor cells, taken 360 days after TCRalphabeta/CD19-depleted stem cell transplant. In DNA form, the CDR3 reads TGTGCCAGCAGCACCTCCGGGGCCTATGGCTACACCTTC. This translates into CASSTSGAYGYTF. The full variable domain, with the rest looked up from reference TRBV7-2 and TRBJ1-2, is GAGVSQSPSNKVTEKGKDVELRCDPISGHTALYWYRQSLGQGLEFLIYFQGNSAPDKSGLPSDRFSAERTGGSVSTLTIQRTQQEDSAVYLCASSTSGAYGYTFGSGTRLTVV.